This TCR beta chain was profiled in a study of STAT5B mutations in CD4+ large granular lymphocyte leukemia. Whole-study findings and limits: Patient CD4-sorted repertoires stayed more clonal than healthy ones after leukemic-clone removal. The CD4+ versus CD8+ T-LGLL clonality difference may reflect limited sample size. Compared with healthy controls (2/35), patient top clones favored TRBV06 (8/27).

Per the germline V gene, CDR1 is LGHNA and CDR2 is YNFKEQ. V lost 0 bases, J lost 0 bases, and 17 bases lay in between. CDR3 length equals 18 residues. The sample holds one count of this clone. As yet, its antigen is unknown. The method was immunoSEQ multiplex PCR; TCRdb's version includes in-frame clones alone and lacks a portion of them. The table lists under 35,000 clones, roughly 74% of them singletons. The material sequenced was CD4+ T cells from blood buffy coats. This clonotype originated in a human donor in good health. The rearrangement links TRBV4-2 to TRBJ1-2; D remains ambiguous. This CDR3 is CASSQDLRVRRPNYGYTF. CDR3 DNA sequence: TGTGCCAGCAGCCAAGATCTTAGGGTCCGGCGACCTAACTATGGCTACACCTTC.